These 20 T cell receptor beta chains were sequenced from one sample in a study of graft-versus-host responses after intestinal transplantation. Method: immunoSEQ multiplex PCR; TCRdb's copy keeps in-frame clones and lacks some. Counted here are fewer than 45,000 clones, around 94% occurring once; the ten biggest clones make up roughly 0.8%. The sequences come from PBMCs, collected 16 days after intestinal transplant. Every receptor here comes from a human patient who received an intestinal transplant, so some T cells may come from the graft donor.

This chain connects TRBV10-1 to TRBJ1-2; D unresolved. V was shortened by 5 bases and J by 4 bases, with 23 bases between the two germline ends. CDR1 and CDR2 (germline): WNHNN, SYGVQD (reference sequence). CDR3 length: 17 amino acids. The DNA for the CDR3 is TGCGCCAGCAGTAGGGTGCTAGGATCGCGAAAGACCTATGGCTACACCTTC. Protein product: CASSRVLGSRKTYGYTF.

This clone was recorded only once. The chain uses TRBV7-9 and TRBJ2-7; D may be TRBD1 (5 bases). V lost 5 bases to trimming and J lost 0 bases, with 17 bases between them. Germline assignment: CDR1 SEHNR and CDR2 FQNEAQ (reference sequence). The CDR3 has 16 residues. The CDR3 nucleotides read TGTGCCAGCAGCAAGCCGGACACATACTACTCCTACGAGCAGTACTTC. Residues: CASSKPDTYYSYEQYF.

The CDR3 reads CANRDPSSYEQYF. The DNA for the CDR3 is TGTGCCAATCGGGACCCGAGCTCCTACGAGCAGTACTTC. The J gene is TRBJ2-7, the V gene TRBV28; D may be TRBD1 or TRBD2 (5 bases each). Germline CDR1 reads MDHEN; CDR2 reads SYDVKM. CDR3 size: 13 residues. V was shortened by 10 bases and J by 0 bases, with 13 bases between the two germline ends.

This clone was counted a single time. This chain links TRBV9 with TRBJ1-1, with TRBD1 matching 9 bases. This CDR3 comprises 15 residues. Germline-derived CDR1 and CDR2 are SGDLS and YYNGEE. Trimming removed 1 base from V and 2 bases from J; junction bases left unmatched: 3. For the CDR3, the DNA is TGTGCCAGCAGCGTAACAGGGGGCGGTAACACTGAAGCTTTCTTT. It specifies CASSVTGGGNTEAFF.

In this sample, this clone turned up a few times. The chain recombines TRBV7-9 with TRBJ2-1; D possibly corresponds to TRBD1 (6 bases). V was pared by 4 bases and J by 2 bases, with 12 bases between. Germline V gives CDR1 SEHNR, CDR2 FQNEAQ (reference sequence). This CDR3 is 15 amino acids long. The CDR3 nucleotides read TGTGCCAGCAGCTCGTCGGACAGAGCCTACAATGAGCAGTTCTTC. It specifies CASSSSDRAYNEQFF. Looking up the rest from reference TRBV7-9 and TRBJ2-1 gives the full variable domain: DTGVSQNPRHKITKRGQNVTFRCDPISEHNRLYWYRQTLGQGPEFLTYFQNEAQLEKSRLLSDRFSAERPKGSFSTLEIQRTEQGDSAMYLCASSSSDRAYNEQFFGPGTRLTVL.

CDR3 sequence reads: CASIPELTHYNEQFF. CDR3 DNA: TGTGCCAGCATTCCCGAGCTAACCCACTACAATGAGCAGTTCTTC. The chain joins TRBV6-1 to TRBJ2-1; D uncertain. CDR1 is MNHNS, CDR2 SASEGT, per germline. The V end lost 7 bases, the J end lost 3 bases, and 16 bases lay between the germline ends. The CDR3 has 15 residues.

The J gene is TRBJ2-1, the V gene TRBV9; D gene unclear. Trimming removed 0 bases from V and 8 bases from J, with 6 bases in between. Per germline, CDR1 SGDLS and CDR2 YYNGEE. The CDR3 is 12 amino acids. In DNA form, the CDR3 reads TGTGCCAGCAGCGTAGTTTCTCATGAGCAGTTCTTC. It yields the protein CASSVVSHEQFF.

This chain connects TRBV27 to TRBJ2-7; D is possibly TRBD2 (5 bases). V was pared by 1 base and J by 7 bases, with 11 bases between. Germline V gives CDR1 MNHEY, CDR2 SMNVEV (reference sequence). There are 13 residues in the CDR3. The CDR3 nucleotides read TGTGCCAGCAGTTTATGGAGTGGGGAGGAGCAGTACTTC. This codes for CASSLWSGEEQYF.

V is TRBV4-3 and J is TRBJ1-4, with 7 positions matching TRBD1. CDR1 LGHNA and CDR2 YSLEER come from the germline V gene. The CDR3 consists of 17 residues. V was pared by 4 bases and J by 8 bases, with 16 bases of the junction left unmatched. For the CDR3, the DNA is TGCGCCAGCAGCCCACGACAGGGTGCATATCCGGACGAAAAACTGTTTTTT. It encodes CASSPRQGAYPDEKLFF.

The rearrangement links TRBV28 to TRBJ1-6; no definite D call. CDR3 size: 16 residues. V was pared by 6 bases and J by 3 bases, with 15 bases between. Germline V gene data show CDR1 as MDHEN and CDR2 as SYDVKM. The CDR3 bases are TGTGCCAGCAGGGTTGGAGGACGCCTCTATAATTCACCCCTCCACTTT. It codes for CASRVGGRLYNSPLHF.

V is TRBV5-4 and J is TRBJ2-2; 7 bases map to TRBD2. V shed 3 bases, J shed 8 bases, and the junction held 7 bases outside the gene matches. This CDR3 is 14 amino acids long. CDR1 SGHNT and CDR2 YYREEE come from the germline V gene (reference sequence). The CDR3 coding sequence is TGTGCCAGCAGCTACACGACTAGCCCAGGGGAGCTGTTTTTT. It translates to CASSYTTSPGELFF.

This clone showed up just once. The CDR3 protein is CASSIRDIFSGNTIYF. CDR3 nucleotide sequence: TGTGCCAGTAGTATTCGGGACATCTTCTCTGGAAACACCATATATTTT. The chain recombines TRBV19 with TRBJ1-3; TRBD1 is a possible D gene (6 bases). The CDR3 runs to 16 residues. CDR1 is LNHDA, CDR2 SQIVND, per germline (reference sequence). V dropped 3 bases and J dropped 0 bases, with 12 bases sitting between them.

The sample holds one count of this clone. V and J are TRBV19 and TRBJ2-1; 7 nucleotides match TRBD2. CDR1 LNHDA and CDR2 SQIVND come from the germline V gene (reference sequence). V was pared by 6 bases and J by 9 bases, with 5 bases of the junction left unmatched. The CDR3 sequence is 12 residues long. The CDR3: CASSLGGSEQFF. As DNA, the CDR3 is TGTGCCAGTAGCCTGGGGGGGAGTGAGCAGTTCTTC.

The chain employs TRBV7-3 and TRBJ2-5, with D maybe TRBD1 (6 bases). Trimming took 1 base from V and 1 from J, leaving 19 bases between them. Per germline, CDR1 SGHTA and CDR2 FQGTGA. The CDR3 totals 18 residues. The CDR3 DNA reads TGTGCCAGCAGCTTAAGGGGGCTAGAGGGAGCTCGCCAAGAGACCCAGTACTTC. It specifies CASSLRGLEGARQETQYF. Using reference TRBV7-3 and TRBJ2-5 for the parts outside the CDR3, the full variable domain is GAGVSQTPSNKVTEKGKYVELRCDPISGHTALYWYRQSLGQGPEFLIYFQGTGAADDSGLPNDRFFAVRPEGSVSTLKIQRTERGDSAVYLCASSLRGLEGARQETQYFGPGTRLLVL.

The chain recombines TRBV9 with TRBJ2-1, with D unresolved. The CDR3 is 15 amino acids. Trimming removed 4 bases at V and 0 bases at J, with 11 bases between. From germline, CDR1 is SGDLS and CDR2 YYNGEE. The CDR3 protein is CASSPPLGSYNEQFF. CDR3 coding DNA: TGTGCCAGCAGCCCCCCCTTGGGCTCCTACAATGAGCAGTTCTTC.

V usage is TRBV28 and J usage is TRBJ2-7, with 7 bases fitting TRBD1. The CDR3 has 13 residues. Germline assignment: CDR1 MDHEN and CDR2 SYDVKM. V shed 5 bases, J shed 5 bases, and the junction held 6 bases outside the gene matches. This chain's CDR3 is CASSETGLDEQYF. CDR3 DNA: TGTGCCAGCAGTGAGACAGGGCTTGACGAGCAGTACTTC.

V and J are TRBV21-1 and TRBJ1-2. TRBV21-1 is deemed a pseudogene. The CDR3 covers 15 residues. This CDR3 reads CASSKPRREFYGYTF. In DNA, the CDR3 is TGTGCCAGCAGCAAGCCGAGGAGGGAGTTCTATGGCTACACCTTC.

The CDR3 sequence is CASSLVSHSYEQYF. CDR3 DNA: TGTGCCAGCAGCTTAGTTAGTCACTCCTACGAGCAGTACTTC. The chain has TRBV7-9 and TRBJ2-7; no reliable D call. The CDR3 has 14 residues. From germline, CDR1 is SEHNR and CDR2 FQNEAQ (reference sequence). Trimming took 1 base from V and 0 from J, leaving 7 bases between them.

The chain joins TRBV18 to TRBJ2-5; D is uncertain. Trimming left V 0 bases short and J 4 bases short, with 3 bases between. Germline V CDR1 and CDR2: KGHSH, LQKENI. The CDR3 runs to 12 residues. CDR3 nucleotides: TGTGCCAGCTCACCACCGGGAGAGACCCAGTACTTC. This encodes CASSPPGETQYF.

The chain's CDR3 is CASSSSTRTGDEKLFF. The CDR3 region has the DNA TGCGCCAGCAGCTCCAGCACGAGAACAGGAGATGAAAAACTGTTTTTT. The V gene is TRBV5-1, the J gene TRBJ1-4; possibly TRBD1 for D (5 bases). Germline CDR1 is SGHRS and CDR2 is YFSETQ. The CDR3 has 16 amino acids. V lost 3 bases to trimming and J lost 6 bases, with 18 bases between them.